The 16 T cell receptor beta chains given below trace back to one sample, sequenced in a study of regulatory T cells in long-lasting Graves disease. Arm-PCR of CDR3 regions with iRepertoire HTBI primers generated TCR beta libraries. TCRdb re-called the multiplex PCR reads with MiXCR, one entry per CDR3 protein. The sample consists of about 470,000 distinct CDR3 sequences, around a fifth of them appearing once. Time point indicated: persistent/refractory GD, antithyroid drugs over 5 years with positive TRAb. Preparation of the TCR library used RNA extracted from PBMCs. The input for sequencing was peripheral blood mononuclear cells (PBMCs), taken when the disease was refractory, from a patient treated with antithyroid drugs. These receptors were collected from a female donor with Graves disease.

J is TRBJ1-6 and V is TRBV5-6; no clear D. There are 15 residues in the CDR3. V lost 0 bases to trimming and J lost 4 bases, with 8 bases between them. In germline, CDR1 is SGHDT, CDR2 YYEEEE. The CDR3 protein is CASSLGRPYNSPLHF. DNA of the CDR3: TGTGCCAGCAGCTTGGGCAGGCCGTATAATTCACCCCTCCACTTT.

This clonotype has ten or more counts. The chain uses TRBV28 and TRBJ1-2; perhaps TRBD1 as D (6 bases). Trimming stripped 4 bases from V and 3 bases from J, with 6 bases between. CDR1 and CDR2 from the germline V gene are MDHEN and SYDVKM. This CDR3 contains 12 residues. CDR3: CASSWTDYGYTF. As DNA, the CDR3 is TGTGCCAGCAGTTGGACAGACTATGGCTACACCTTC.

Many counts were recorded for this clonotype. The J gene is TRBJ1-3, the V gene TRBV6-1; D is ambiguous. The CDR3 consists of 12 residues. Trimming cost V 4 bases and J 4 bases, with 5 bases left between them. CDR1 is MNHNS and CDR2 is SASEGT in the germline V gene. The CDR3 here is CASSGFGNTIYF. The CDR3 DNA reads as TGTGCCAGCAGTGGGTTCGGAAACACCATATATTTT.

The sample holds many counts of this clonotype. J is TRBJ2-6 and V is TRBV6-1; no definite D call. Looked up from germline, CDR1 is MNHNS and CDR2 is SASEGT. The CDR3 totals 15 residues. V gave up 4 bases and J gave up 0 bases, with 7 bases separating them. The CDR3, as DNA: TGTGCCAGCAGTGGGAAGAGCTCTGGGGCCAACGTCCTGACTTTC. This translates into CASSGKSSGANVLTF.

On this clonotype: The junction does not match germline at one end; this may be a read error. The J gene is TRBJ2-2, the V gene TRBV12-3 or TRBV12-4, with D uncertain. The CDR3 contains 11 residues. The CDR3 region is CASSRTEELFF. For the CDR3, the DNA is TGTGCCAGCAGTCGGACCGAGGAGCTGTTTTTT.

The V call is TRBV6-9, the J call TRBJ2-2; tentative D call: TRBD1 (6 bases). The CDR3 spans 15 residues. The germline V and J ends were trimmed by 4 bases and 4 bases, with 13 bases remaining between them. The germline V gene encodes CDR1 MNHGY and CDR2 SVAAGI. Here the CDR3 DNA reads TGTGCCAGCAGTTTCGAGACAGGACCCACCGGGGAGCTGTTTTTT. Protein product: CASSFETGPTGELFF.

The sample holds a few counts of this clonotype. CDR3 sequence (DNA): TGTGCCAGCAGTTCTTTACTAGCGGGGAACATTCAGTACTTC. Protein: CASSSLLAGNIQYF. The chain uses TRBV12-3 or TRBV12-4 and TRBJ2-4; 10 positions match TRBD2. J was trimmed by 7 bases and V by 4 bases; bases with no gene match: 4. The CDR3 is 14 amino acids.

This clonotype came up many times. In DNA, the CDR3 is TGTGCCAGCAGCTCGACAGGGAGGGACACTGAAGCTTTCTTT. The encoded protein is CASSSTGRDTEAFF. The chain is built from TRBV7-8 and TRBJ1-1; 7 bases align to TRBD1. The CDR3 totals 14 residues. Germline V lookup: CDR1 SGHVS, CDR2 FQNEAQ. V lost 4 bases to trimming and J lost 3 bases; unmatched junction nucleotides: 5. The full variable domain, in which reference TRBV7-8 and TRBJ1-1 provide the parts outside the CDR3, is GAGVSQSPRYKVAKRGQDVALRCDPISGHVSLFWYQQALGQGPEFLTYFQNEAQLDKSGLPSDRFFAERPEGSVSTLKIQRTQQEDSAVYLCASSSTGRDTEAFFGQGTRLTVV.

There are a few counts of this clonotype. The genes are TRBV6-2 or TRBV6-3 and TRBJ1-5; D unresolved. In germline, CDR1 is MNHEY, CDR2 SVGEGT. Trimming removed 3 bases at V and 6 bases at J, with 9 bases between. The CDR3 is 13 residues long. The CDR3: CASSYEQFQPQHF. The CDR3 DNA is TGTGCCAGCAGTTATGAGCAGTTTCAGCCCCAGCATTTT.

This chain uses TRBV10-3 with TRBJ1-2; D is possibly TRBD1 (5 bases). This CDR3 is 13 amino acids long. The V and J ends lost 3 bases and 8 bases respectively, with 13 bases between them. Germline CDR1 reads ENHRY; CDR2 reads SYGVKD. Here the CDR3 reads CAISDRGQEGYTF. The CDR3 coding sequence is TGTGCCATCAGTGACCGCGGACAAGAGGGCTACACCTTC.

A few counts support this clonotype. The V and J genes are TRBV6-1 and TRBJ1-1; D call uncertain. CDR3 length: 14 residues. CDR1 and CDR2 from the germline V gene are MNHNS and SASEGT. The ends were cut back, 6 bases at V and 1 base at J, with 12 bases in the middle. CDR3 protein: CASSPGAENTEAFF. For the CDR3, the DNA is TGTGCCAGCAGCCCCGGAGCAGAGAACACTGAAGCTTTCTTT.

The chain recombines TRBV5-1 with TRBJ2-6, with D tentatively TRBD2 (6 bases). The ends were cut back, 4 bases at V and 0 bases at J, with 11 bases in the middle. Per germline, CDR1 SGHRS and CDR2 YFSETQ. CDR3 size: 16 residues. The CDR3 region is CASSPGLHSGANVLTF. CDR3 nucleotides: TGCGCCAGCAGCCCGGGACTGCACTCTGGGGCCAACGTCCTGACTTTC.

This clonotype showed up many times. The rearrangement joins TRBV12-3 or TRBV12-4 to TRBJ1-2; 10 positions agree with TRBD1. The ends lost 3 bases at V and 6 bases at J; junction bases unmatched: 4. CDR3 length: 14 amino acids. CDR3 DNA: TGTGCCAGCAGTTTGACAGGGGGCGCGCATGGCTACACCTTC. Translating gives CASSLTGGAHGYTF.

This clonotype was counted at least ten times. The V call is TRBV28, the J call TRBJ1-5; D possibly corresponds to TRBD1 (5 bases). Germline CDR1 MDHEN, CDR2 SYDVKM. The CDR3 is made up of 13 amino acids. V lost 4 bases and J 11 bases, leaving 15 bases between the germline ends. DNA for the CDR3: TGTGCCAGCAGTTCGCCTGACAGTACAGCCCAGCATTTT. Protein: CASSSPDSTAQHF.

With respect to this clonotype: A read error may explain this, as a much larger clone is one base away. This sequence joins TRBV6-5 and TRBJ1-1; 10 bases are shared with TRBD1. CDR3 length equals 17 residues. Germline CDR1 and CDR2: MNHEY and SVGAGI. CDR3 DNA: TGTGCCAGCTGTTACTTGGCGACAGGGGGCAGGAACACTGAAGCTTTCTTT. Its translation: CASCYLATGGRNTEAFF.

In its sample, this clonotype was seen many times. The chain is built from TRBV24-1 and TRBJ1-2; D unclear. V gave up 3 bases and J gave up 4 bases, with 8 bases separating them. Looked up from germline, CDR1 is KGHDR and CDR2 is SFDVKD. The length of the CDR3 is 13 residues. This CDR3 reads CATSDQGIYGYTF. DNA for the CDR3: TGTGCCACCAGTGATCAAGGCATCTATGGCTACACCTTC.